These 29 T cell receptor beta chains originate from one sample sequenced in a study of blood T cell repertoires in COVID-19. Profiling relied on immunoSEQ multiplex PCR, and the TCRdb table lists in-frame clones only, not all of them. The top ten hold 0.9% to 1.5% of the sample, which has more than 300,000 clones, about 88% seen once. The sample consisted of PBMCs or T cells enriched from blood (not recorded which). Receptors originate from a woman under 30 who had recovered from COVID-19.

J is TRBJ1-2 and V is TRBV24-1, with D tentatively TRBD1 (5 bases). V dropped 4 bases and J dropped 13 bases, with 15 bases sitting between them. CDR3 length: 12 residues. CDR1 is KGHDR, CDR2 SFDVKD, per germline. CDR3 coding DNA: TGTGCCACCAGTGACCCAACGGGGGGTCGCACCTTC. Protein sequence: CATSDPTGGRTF.

This clone has more than one count but fewer than ten. This rearrangement joins TRBV11-2 to TRBJ2-7; 8 nucleotides line up with TRBD2. This CDR3 region has 14 residues. The germline CDR1 and CDR2 sequences are SGHAT and FQNNGV. V was pared by 4 bases and J by 1 base, with 3 bases of the junction left unmatched. CDR3 residues: CASSSAGDSYEQYF. In DNA, the CDR3 is TGTGCCAGCAGCTCAGCGGGGGATTCCTACGAGCAGTACTTC.

The V and J genes are TRBV5-4 and TRBJ1-3; D is perhaps TRBD1 (5 bases). The CDR3 totals 14 residues. CDR1 and CDR2 from the germline V gene are SGHNT and YYREEE (reference sequence). V lost 3 bases to trimming and J lost 4 bases, with 11 bases between them. The CDR3 sequence is CASSWGSQGNTIYF. The DNA for the CDR3 is TGTGCCAGCAGCTGGGGCTCTCAGGGAAACACCATATATTTT.

CDR3 sequence reads: CAWSETGAYGYTF. CDR3 nucleotide sequence: TGTGCCTGGAGCGAAACAGGGGCCTATGGCTACACCTTC. The gene calls are TRBV30 and TRBJ1-2; 7 bases align to TRBD1. After removal of 3 bases from V and 4 bases from J, the junction contained 5 bases not matched to a gene. The germline gives CDR1 GTSNPN, CDR2 SVGIG (reference sequence). This CDR3 is built from 13 residues.

The chain employs TRBV29-1 and TRBJ2-3; 10 positions match TRBD1. Losses at the gene ends were 5 bases for V and 9 bases for J; bases not matched to a gene: 11. The CDR3 sequence is 14 residues long. The V gene's germline CDR1 is SQVTM and CDR2 ANQGSEA. CDR3 DNA sequence: TGCAGCGTTCCCGACTCTAGACAGGGGGCGACGCAGTATTTT. Translation gives CSVPDSRQGATQYF.

The chain uses TRBV30 and TRBJ2-5; unclear D gene. Germline-derived CDR1 and CDR2 are GTSNPN and SVGIG (reference sequence). Trimming left V 1 base short and J 9 bases short, with 18 bases between. The CDR3 has 14 amino acids. The CDR3 loop reads CAWSAHSLVWPQYF. The CDR3 DNA follows: TGTGCCTGGAGTGCCCACAGTTTAGTGTGGCCCCAGTACTTC. Using reference TRBV30 and TRBJ2-5 for the parts outside the CDR3, the full variable domain is SQTIHQWPATLVQPVGSPLSLECTVEGTSNPNLYWYRQAAGRGLQLLFYSVGIGQISSEVPQNLSASRPQDRQFILSSKKLLLSDSGFYLCAWSAHSLVWPQYFGPGTRLLVL.

This clone was detected only a few times. Here the CDR3 DNA reads TGTGCCAGTAAGGTGGACAGGGGGGGCACTGAAGCTTTCTTT. Protein sequence: CASKVDRGGTEAFF. The rearrangement links TRBV6-4 to TRBJ1-1; 10 nucleotides agree with TRBD1. The CDR3 contains 14 residues. Germline lookup yields CDR1 MRHNA and CDR2 SNTAGT. V trimming: 9 bases; J trimming: 4 bases; junction bases outside the gene matches: 8.

The rearrangement joins TRBV2 to TRBJ2-7; D possibly corresponds to TRBD1 (5 bases). CDR1 and CDR2 (germline): SNHLY, FYNNEI. The CDR3 has 12 residues. Trimming removed 6 bases at V and 4 bases at J, with 10 bases between. In DNA form, the CDR3 reads TGTGCCAGCAGGGTAGGACAATACGAGCAGTACTTC. Protein sequence: CASRVGQYEQYF.

In nucleotides, the CDR3 is TGTGCCATCAGCGAAGACGGGACCACGGGGGACTATGGCTACACCTTC. Translation gives CAISEDGTTGDYGYTF. The V call is TRBV10-3, the J call TRBJ1-2; possibly TRBD1 for D (5 bases). Germline V CDR1 and CDR2: ENHRY, SYGVKD. V was shortened by 6 bases and J by 3 bases, with 20 bases between the two germline ends. This CDR3 has 16 amino acids.

This chain joins TRBV10-3 and TRBJ2-2, with D possibly TRBD1 on 6 matching bases. Between the trimmed V and J ends, which lost 4 bases and 1 base, there was a span of 10 bases. The CDR3 has 15 residues. The V gene's germline CDR1 is ENHRY and CDR2 SYGVKD. The CDR3 here is CAISGKTGNTGELFF. Here the CDR3 DNA reads TGTGCCATCAGTGGAAAGACAGGGAACACCGGGGAGCTGTTTTTT.

The chain couples TRBV29-1 to TRBJ1-1; 8 positions match TRBD1. V was pared by 0 bases and J by 1 base, with 7 bases of the junction left unmatched. The CDR3 covers 16 residues. Germline V gives CDR1 SQVTM, CDR2 ANQGSEA. This CDR3 reads CSVEDLTGEGNTEAFF. The DNA for the CDR3 is TGCAGCGTTGAAGACCTGACAGGGGAGGGGAACACTGAAGCTTTCTTT.

The chain uses TRBV20-1 and TRBJ2-4; 9 bases fit TRBD1. Germline V lookup: CDR1 DFQATT, CDR2 SNEGSKA (reference sequence). The CDR3 spans 11 residues. Trimming took 3 bases from V and 15 from J; bases not matched to a gene: 6. The CDR3 nucleotides are TGCAGTGCTAGTGACAGGGGGATTAGGTACTTC. It is translated as CSASDRGIRYF.

V and J are TRBV6-4 and TRBJ1-5, with D maybe TRBD1 (5 bases). The CDR3 length is 17 residues. V lost 2 bases to trimming and J lost 1 base, with 15 bases between them. Germline lookup yields CDR1 MRHNA and CDR2 SNTAGT. The CDR3 reads CASSDRGQMWSNQPQHF. CDR3 nucleotides: TGTGCCAGCAGTGACAGGGGCCAAATGTGGAGCAATCAGCCCCAGCATTTT.

The V call is TRBV18, the J call TRBJ2-1, with TRBD1 identical over 8 bases. The V gene end was trimmed by 6 bases and the J gene end by 4 bases; junction bases not matched to a gene: 8. Germline CDR1 is KGHSH and CDR2 is LQKENI. CDR3 length: 15 amino acids. CDR3 in DNA: TGTGCCAGCTCCCAGGACAGGGCAGGATACAATGAGCAGTTCTTC. Encoded protein: CASSQDRAGYNEQFF.

The chain combines TRBV19 with TRBJ1-1; 7 nucleotides align to TRBD1. V lost 3 bases and J lost 3; bases outside the gene matches: 13. This CDR3 spans 17 amino acids. Germline V gives CDR1 LNHDA, CDR2 SQIVND (reference sequence). CDR3 sequence reads: CASSITDRSYSDTEAFF. As DNA, the CDR3 is TGTGCCAGTAGTATCACGGACAGGTCTTATTCGGACACTGAAGCTTTCTTT.

The chain combines TRBV7-2 with TRBJ2-2; no clear D gene. CDR1 SGHTA and CDR2 FQGNSA come from the germline V gene. With 2 bases removed from V and 1 base from J, the gap between germline ends came to 5 bases. This CDR3 has 14 amino acids. The CDR3 region has the DNA TGTGCCAGCAGCTTAACACAGAACACCGGGGAGCTGTTTTTT. Translating it yields CASSLTQNTGELFF.

This chain's CDR3 is CASRSGTSGYNEQFF. The CDR3 DNA reads TGTGCCAGCAGGTCAGGGACTAGCGGTTACAATGAGCAGTTCTTC. The rearrangement links TRBV5-8 to TRBJ2-1; 11 bases fit TRBD2. V lost 5 bases to trimming and J lost 4 bases; unmatched junction nucleotides: 5. Germline V CDR1 and CDR2: SGHTS, YDEGEE. The CDR3 is made up of 15 amino acids.

The V call is TRBV9, the J call TRBJ1-3; 9 nucleotides match TRBD1. The CDR3 contains 15 residues. Germline values: CDR1 SGDLS, CDR2 YYNGEE. With V trimmed by 5 bases and J by 0 bases, 3 bases remained unmatched. CDR3: CASRGTGSSGNTIYF. CDR3 DNA sequence: TGTGCCAGCAGGGGGACAGGGAGCTCTGGAAACACCATATATTTT.

Of note for this clone: A much larger clonotype is one base distant, so this may be a read error. The chain combines TRBV7-8 with TRBJ1-1, with D uncertain. Trimming stripped 1 base from V and 1 base from J, with 4 bases between. There are 13 residues in the CDR3. Germline values: CDR1 SGHVS, CDR2 FQNEAQ. DNA of the CDR3: TGTGCCAGCAGCTTAGGGCAGAACACTGAAGCTTTCTTT. It specifies CASSLGQNTEAFF.

This chain joins TRBV12-5 and TRBJ1-2; D is ambiguous. The CDR3 is 12 amino acids. V was pared by 3 bases and J by 4 bases, with 6 bases between. Germline V gene lookup returns CDR1 LGHNT and CDR2 FRNRAP. The CDR3 DNA is TGTGCTAGTGGTTTTTCAGTCTATGGCTACACCTTC. Translating it yields CASGFSVYGYTF.

This clone was seen more than once but under ten times. The CDR3, as DNA: TGTGCCAGCAGCCCCTCCAGTTTTAGCAATCAGCCCCAGCATTTT. It encodes CASSPSSFSNQPQHF. The V gene is TRBV7-2, the J gene TRBJ1-5; D remains unclear. V dropped 5 bases and J dropped 0 bases, with 11 bases sitting between them. Germline-derived CDR1 and CDR2 are SGHTA and FQGNSA. This CDR3 has 15 amino acids.

This clone showed up just a few times. The J gene is TRBJ1-1, the V gene TRBV6-2 or TRBV6-3; perhaps TRBD1 as D (6 bases). With 1 base removed from V and 5 bases from J, the gap between germline ends came to 20 bases. This CDR3 is built from 17 residues. The V gene's germline CDR1 is MNHEY and CDR2 SVGEGT. The CDR3 loop is CASSYLLRDTAETEAFF. DNA for the CDR3: TGTGCCAGCAGTTACTTGCTTAGGGACACGGCCGAGACTGAAGCTTTCTTT.

V and J are TRBV12-3 or TRBV12-4 and TRBJ1-2; D ambiguous. Trimming shortened V by 2 bases and J by 6 bases, and 7 bases separated the two germline ends. This CDR3 contains 12 residues. CDR3 sequence: CASSLISNGYTF. Here the CDR3 DNA reads TGTGCCAGCAGTTTAATTAGTAATGGCTACACCTTC.

The chain has TRBV5-1 and TRBJ2-7; 9 positions agree with TRBD2. The CDR3 length is 16 residues. The germline CDR1 and CDR2 sequences are SGHRS and YFSETQ. Trimming at V came to 0 bases and at J to 1 base, leaving 5 bases not matched to a gene. This chain's CDR3 is CASSLEGAGGSYEQYF. DNA of the CDR3: TGCGCCAGCAGCTTGGAGGGAGCGGGGGGATCCTACGAGCAGTACTTC.

This chain links TRBV30 with TRBJ1-6, with a tentative D call TRBD1 (5 bases). The germline CDR1 and CDR2 sequences are GTSNPN and SVGIG (reference sequence). Trimming cost V 2 bases and J 1 base, with 18 bases left between them. The CDR3 is 18 residues long. The CDR3 nucleotides are TGTGCCTGGAGTTTGGTGGTCTTACCAGGGTCCTATAATTCACCCCTCCACTTT. Protein sequence: CAWSLVVLPGSYNSPLHF.

The chain employs TRBV6-5 and TRBJ1-2, with 9 positions matching TRBD1. CDR3 length equals 15 residues. CDR1 and CDR2 (germline): MNHEY, SVGAGI. Trimming cost V 6 bases and J 4 bases; bases outside gene matches: 9. The chain's CDR3 is CASRPTTGGIYGYTF. In DNA, the CDR3 is TGTGCCAGCAGACCAACGACAGGGGGGATCTATGGCTACACCTTC.

The V call is TRBV2, the J call TRBJ2-5, with D perhaps matching TRBD2 (6 bases). Trimming removed 1 base at V and 6 bases at J, with 15 bases between. CDR3 size: 15 residues. Germline V gene data show CDR1 as SNHLY and CDR2 as FYNNEI. The CDR3, as DNA: TGTGCCAGCAGTGAAGGGCTAGCGCAGGGAAAGACCCAGTACTTC. The encoded protein is CASSEGLAQGKTQYF.

This clone was recorded only once. The rearrangement uses TRBV4-1 and TRBJ2-2, with D tentatively TRBD1 (6 bases). The ends were cut back, 4 bases at V and 4 bases at J, with 16 bases in the middle. The CDR3 has 16 residues. In germline, CDR1 is MGHRA, CDR2 YSYEKL. The CDR3 DNA is TGCGCCAGCAGCCCCCCAGGGGTTCATTTCACCGGGGAGCTGTTTTTT. It yields the protein CASSPPGVHFTGELFF.

The sample holds a few counts of this clone. CDR3: CASSLVLAAGELFF. DNA of the CDR3: TGTGCCAGCAGCTTAGTTTTGGCTGCCGGGGAGCTGTTTTTT. The gene calls are TRBV11-2 and TRBJ2-2; D uncertain. The V end was cut by 1 base, the J end by 6 bases, with 9 bases between. The CDR3 sequence is 14 residues long. Germline V gene lookup returns CDR1 SGHAT and CDR2 FQNNGV.